What follows is one TCR beta chain and its context. The sample belongs to a study of blood T cell repertoires in COVID-19. Study information: COVID-19 samples, acute and convalescent, were from the United States, Italy and Spain. The analysed material was cDNA or gDNA that came from T cells, B-cell-depleted T cells, or PBMCs.

Recruits, aged roughly 18 to 90 years, lived in roughly 22 US areas. Per the authors' pipeline: For nucleated cells, counts were estimated from reference gene primer amplification. TCRdb's table, derived via immunoSEQ multiplex PCR, lists solely in-frame clones and lacks some. V, J and clone size were drawn from that table, and D and trimming were deduced from the DNA. Of around 160,000 clones in the sample, over 75% were seen once. The source of this sequence is a woman in her 30s with acute COVID-19. The sample taken for sequencing was PBMCs or T cells enriched from blood (not recorded which).

The CDR3 sequence: CARSLEGDRGVGGNTIYF. CDR3 in DNA: TGTGCCAGAAGCTTGGAAGGGGACAGGGGCGTAGGTGGAAACACCATATATTTT. The V and J genes are TRBV5-3 and TRBJ1-3, with TRBD1 matching 10 bases. TRBV5-3 is an ORF for which the function is uncertain. The CDR3 has 18 amino acids. V lost 0 bases to trimming and J lost 3 bases; unmatched junction nucleotides: 9.